These T cell receptor beta chains were read from a single sample in a study of T-cell memory formation after mild COVID-19. TCRdb reanalysed the 5' RACE reads using MiXCR and keeps one entry per CDR3 protein. The repertoire holds about half a million distinct CDR3 sequences, 15% to 20% seen once, with 9% to 15% in the top ten. The specimen sequenced was PBMCs or a T cell subset sorted from them (not recorded which). These receptors were obtained from an adult woman who had mild COVID-19 (a few samples of this study predate the infection). Cell type and time point are not known. Each CDR3 is given with its conserved first and last residue. Each record gives: V gene, J gene, CDR3 protein.

V: TRBV14; J: TRBJ2-7; CDR3: CASSQLAGPYEQYF
V: TRBV6-6; J: TRBJ1-2; CDR3: CASSYSGSYGYTF
V: TRBV7-9; J: TRBJ2-7; CDR3: CASSHGTEDIYEQYF
V: TRBV12-3/TRBV12-4; J: TRBJ1-6; CDR3: CASREVGYSPLHF
V: TRBV7-6; J: TRBJ2-2; CDR3: CASSLAGENTGELFF
V: TRBV27; J: TRBJ1-1; CDR3: CASSPNRGSLGNGAFF
V: TRBV27; J: TRBJ2-7; CDR3: CASSYTIRGLYEQYF
V: TRBV7-7; J: TRBJ2-3; CDR3: CASSLAGLEADTQYF
V: TRBV6-6; J: TRBJ2-5; CDR3: CASSYSGTPRLETQYF
V: TRBV7-8; J: TRBJ2-1; CDR3: CASSFRNEQFF
V: TRBV2; J: TRBJ1-2; CDR3: CASSEAPGESIGYTF
V: TRBV5-1; J: TRBJ2-2; CDR3: CASSLAVGGTTGELFF
V: TRBV20-1; J: TRBJ1-1; CDR3: CSARSSLWAEAFF
V: TRBV5-6; J: TRBJ2-3; CDR3: CASSLNKLAGDTDTQYF
V: TRBV7-9; J: TRBJ1-2; CDR3: CASTRDRFYGYTF
V: TRBV14; J: TRBJ2-7; CDR3: CASSQGRLNSYEQYF
V: TRBV7-9; J: TRBJ1-2; CDR3: CASSQDFYGYTF
V: TRBV29-1; J: TRBJ2-3; CDR3: CSVQLASRGRLTDTQYF
V: TRBV20-1; J: TRBJ2-7; CDR3: CSARGTSGYEKYF
V: TRBV6-1; J: TRBJ2-7; CDR3: CASSETSGGAVIYEQYF
V: TRBV7-2; J: TRBJ2-3; CDR3: CASSLMRATSGGTDTQYF
V: TRBV3-1; J: TRBJ2-1; CDR3: CASSRARYGEQFF
V: TRBV3-1; J: TRBJ1-1; CDR3: CASSQRYEAFF
V: TRBV9; J: TRBJ1-2; CDR3: CASSVETGGNYGYTF
V: TRBV3-1; J: TRBJ2-7; CDR3: CASSQDPQLSYEQYF
V: TRBV2; J: TRBJ2-7; CDR3: CASTTSTGAVYEQYF
V: TRBV24-1; J: TRBJ1-5; CDR3: CATSESWGLNQPQHF
V: TRBV5-1; J: TRBJ2-1; CDR3: CASSGNLAGGEQFF
V: TRBV30; J: TRBJ2-7; CDR3: CAWSGQGPYEQYF
V: TRBV12-3/TRBV12-4; J: TRBJ2-1; CDR3: CASSFGWGWGAVDF
V: TRBV6-5; J: TRBJ1-1; CDR3: CASSYGGRLNTEAFF
V: TRBV7-2; J: TRBJ2-7; CDR3: CASSLVSGGDDYEQYF
V: TRBV6-2/TRBV6-3; J: TRBJ2-2; CDR3: CASSFSPLAGETGELFF
V: TRBV9; J: TRBJ2-3; CDR3: CASSALAGVITDTQYF
V: TRBV5-6; J: TRBJ2-1; CDR3: CASSHRGPEQFF
V: TRBV18; J: TRBJ2-2; CDR3: CASSQRITANTGELFF
V: TRBV3-1; J: TRBJ1-1; CDR3: CASSPVGGAMNTEAFF
V: TRBV6-1; J: TRBJ1-5; CDR3: CASSEAGLPSNQPQHF
V: TRBV3-1; J: TRBJ1-1; CDR3: CASSQGGQRTEAFF
V: TRBV10-2; J: TRBJ2-2; CDR3: CASKDGLYTGELFF
V: TRBV15; J: TRBJ2-7; CDR3: CATSRDQGGKNF
V: TRBV6-1; J: TRBJ2-5; CDR3: CASIVPSGETQYF
V: TRBV5-1; J: TRBJ2-5; CDR3: CASSPGFGPPQETQYF
V: TRBV12-3/TRBV12-4; J: TRBJ2-7; CDR3: CASSDTSYEQYF
V: TRBV7-2; J: TRBJ2-1; CDR3: CASSLVSGRTYNEQFF